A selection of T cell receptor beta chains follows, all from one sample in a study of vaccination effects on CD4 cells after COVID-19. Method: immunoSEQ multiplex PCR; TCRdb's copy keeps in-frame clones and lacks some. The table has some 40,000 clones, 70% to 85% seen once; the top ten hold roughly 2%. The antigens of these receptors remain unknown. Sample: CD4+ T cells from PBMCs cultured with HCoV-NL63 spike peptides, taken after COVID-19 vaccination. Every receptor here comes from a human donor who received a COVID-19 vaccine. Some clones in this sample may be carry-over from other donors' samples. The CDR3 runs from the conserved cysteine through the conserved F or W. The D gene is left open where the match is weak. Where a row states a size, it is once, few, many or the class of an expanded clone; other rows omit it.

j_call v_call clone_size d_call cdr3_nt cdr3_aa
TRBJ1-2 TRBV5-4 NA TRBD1 TGTGCCAGCAGCACCGACAGGGGCGGGGGCTACACCTTC CASSTDRGGGYTF
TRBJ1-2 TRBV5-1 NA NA TGCGCCAGCAGCTATACAGGCCCAGCGGGCTACACCTTC CASSYTGPAGYTF
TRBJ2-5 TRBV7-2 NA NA TGTGCCAGCAGCTTAGTTCGGGAGACCCAGTACTTC CASSLVRETQYF
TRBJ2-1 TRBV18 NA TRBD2 TGTGCCAGCTCACCGTCGGGACTAGCGGGGACCAATGAGCAGTTCTTC CASSPSGLAGTNEQFF
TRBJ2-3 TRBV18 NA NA TGTGCCAGCTCACCACGGTTAGTGGGGCGCACAGATACGCAGTATTTT CASSPRLVGRTDTQYF
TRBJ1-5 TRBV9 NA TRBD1 TGTGCCAGCAGCGTGGGACAGGGGGCGGATCAGCCCCAGCATTTT CASSVGQGADQPQHF
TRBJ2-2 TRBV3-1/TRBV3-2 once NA TGTGCCAGCAGCCAAGACTATATGAGTCTAGGGGAGCTGTTTTTT CASSQDYMSLGELFF
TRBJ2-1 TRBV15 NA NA TGTGCCACCAGCAGACAAAGGTTTGAGCAGTTCTTC CATSRQRFEQFF
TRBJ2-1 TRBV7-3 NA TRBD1 TGTGCCAGCAGCTCGACCTGGACAGGGAGGAAAAGTGAGCAGTTCTTC CASSSTWTGRKSEQFF
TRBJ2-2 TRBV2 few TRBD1 TGTGCCAGTAAGACCGGGACAGGGAACACCGGGGAGCTGTTTTTT CASKTGTGNTGELFF
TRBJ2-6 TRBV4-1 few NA TGCGCCAGCAGCCAAGACCCCCCGGGCTCTGGGGCCAACGTCCTGACTTTC CASSQDPPGSGANVLTF
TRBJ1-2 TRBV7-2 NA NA TGTGCCAGCAGCTTCGAGCCACGCTATGGCTACACCTTC CASSFEPRYGYTF
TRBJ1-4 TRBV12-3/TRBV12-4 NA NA TGTGCCACCCTGGCCAGGGACAATGAAAAACTGTTTTTT CATLARDNEKLFF
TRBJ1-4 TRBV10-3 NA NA TGTGCCATCAGTGAGGGGGGAGAGGGGACCGCGGGAAAACTGTTTTTT CAISEGGEGTAGKLFF
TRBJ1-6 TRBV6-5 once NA TGTGCCAGTAGACAGGCCAATAATTCACCCCTCCACTTT CASRQANNSPLHF
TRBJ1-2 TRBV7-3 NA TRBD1 TGTGCCAGCAGCTTAAGGGCAGGGGGATTCGGTGACTATGGCTACACCTTC CASSLRAGGFGDYGYTF
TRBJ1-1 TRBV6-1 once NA TGTGCCAGCAGTGAAGCGGGCAAGAACACTGAAGCTTTCTTT CASSEAGKNTEAFF
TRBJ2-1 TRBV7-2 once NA TGTGCCAGCAGCCCCCGTAGGTTTGGCGCCGATGAGCAGTTCTTC CASSPRRFGADEQFF
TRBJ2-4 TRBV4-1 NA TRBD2 TGCGCCAGCAGCCAACCCCTAGCGGGGATGGCCAAAAACATTCAGTACTTC CASSQPLAGMAKNIQYF